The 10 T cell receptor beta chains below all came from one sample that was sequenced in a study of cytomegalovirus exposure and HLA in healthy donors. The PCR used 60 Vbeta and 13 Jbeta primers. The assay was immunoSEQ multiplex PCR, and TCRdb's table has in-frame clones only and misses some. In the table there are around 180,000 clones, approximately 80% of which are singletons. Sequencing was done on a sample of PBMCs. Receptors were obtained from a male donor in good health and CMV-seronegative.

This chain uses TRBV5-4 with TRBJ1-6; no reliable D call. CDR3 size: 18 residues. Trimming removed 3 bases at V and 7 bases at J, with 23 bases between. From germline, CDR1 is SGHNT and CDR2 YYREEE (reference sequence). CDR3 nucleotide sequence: TGTGCCAGCAGCTCCCCCAAAAAAAACAGCGGCGGGAATTCACCCCTCCACTTT. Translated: CASSSPKKNSGGNSPLHF. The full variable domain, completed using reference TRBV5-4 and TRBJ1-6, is ETGVTQSPTHLIKTRGQQVTLRCSSQSGHNTVSWYQQALGQGPQFIFQYYREEENGRGNFPPRFSGLQFPNYSSELNVNALELDDSALYLCASSSPKKNSGGNSPLHFGNGTRLTVT.

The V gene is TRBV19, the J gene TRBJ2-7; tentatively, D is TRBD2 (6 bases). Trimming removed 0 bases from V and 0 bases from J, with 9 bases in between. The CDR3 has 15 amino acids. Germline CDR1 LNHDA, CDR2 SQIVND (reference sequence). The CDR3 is CASSIDWRGSYEQYF. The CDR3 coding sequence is TGTGCCAGTAGTATAGACTGGCGGGGCTCCTACGAGCAGTACTTC.

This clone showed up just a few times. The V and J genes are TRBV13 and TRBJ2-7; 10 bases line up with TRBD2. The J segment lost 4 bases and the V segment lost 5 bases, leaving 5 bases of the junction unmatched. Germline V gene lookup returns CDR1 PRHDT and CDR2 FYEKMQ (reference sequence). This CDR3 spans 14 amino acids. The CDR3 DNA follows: TGTGCCAGCAGCGCCCGGACTAGCGGTTACGAGCAGTACTTC. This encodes CASSARTSGYEQYF.

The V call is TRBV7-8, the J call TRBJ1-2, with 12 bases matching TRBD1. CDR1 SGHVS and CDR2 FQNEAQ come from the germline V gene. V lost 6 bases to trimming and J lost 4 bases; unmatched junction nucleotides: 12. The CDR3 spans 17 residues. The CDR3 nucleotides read TGTGCCAGCAGACGGAATCCGGGACAGGGGGCGGGCTATGGCTACACCTTC. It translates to CASRRNPGQGAGYGYTF.

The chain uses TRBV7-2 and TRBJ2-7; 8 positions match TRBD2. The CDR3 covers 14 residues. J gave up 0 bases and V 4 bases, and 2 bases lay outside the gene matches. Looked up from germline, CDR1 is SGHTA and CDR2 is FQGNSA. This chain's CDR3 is CASSSTSDSYEQYF. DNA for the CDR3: TGTGCCAGCAGCTCGACTAGCGACTCCTACGAGCAGTACTTC. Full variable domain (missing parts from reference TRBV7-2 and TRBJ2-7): GAGVSQSPSNKVTEKGKDVELRCDPISGHTALYWYRQSLGQGLEFLIYFQGNSAPDKSGLPSDRFSAERTGGSVSTLTIQRTQQEDSAVYLCASSSTSDSYEQYFGPGTRLTVT.

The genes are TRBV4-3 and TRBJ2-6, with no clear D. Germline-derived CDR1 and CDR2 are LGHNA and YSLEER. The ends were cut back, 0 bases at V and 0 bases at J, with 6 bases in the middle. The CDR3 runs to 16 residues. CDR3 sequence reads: CASSQDGDSGANVLTF. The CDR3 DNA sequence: TGCGCCAGCAGCCAAGACGGAGACTCTGGGGCCAACGTCCTGACTTTC.

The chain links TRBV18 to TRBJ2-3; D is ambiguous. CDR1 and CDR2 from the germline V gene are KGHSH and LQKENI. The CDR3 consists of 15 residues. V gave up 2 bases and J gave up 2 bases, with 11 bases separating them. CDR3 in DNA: TGTGCCAGCTCACCAAGCCCTAGTTCCACAGATACGCAGTATTTT. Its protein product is CASSPSPSSTDTQYF.

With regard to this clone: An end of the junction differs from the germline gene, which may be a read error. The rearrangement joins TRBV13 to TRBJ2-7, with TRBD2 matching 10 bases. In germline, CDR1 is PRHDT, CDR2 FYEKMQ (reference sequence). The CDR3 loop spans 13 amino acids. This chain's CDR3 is CASSFRLAGAGDF. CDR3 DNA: TGTGCCAGCAGCTTCAGACTAGCGGGTGCCGGGGACTTC.

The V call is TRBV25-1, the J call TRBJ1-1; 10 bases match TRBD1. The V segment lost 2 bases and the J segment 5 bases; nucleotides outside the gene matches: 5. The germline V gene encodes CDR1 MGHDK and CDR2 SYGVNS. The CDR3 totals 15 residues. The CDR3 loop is CASSEDRGRGTEAFF. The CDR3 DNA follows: TGTGCCAGCAGTGAAGACAGGGGGCGGGGGACTGAAGCTTTCTTT.

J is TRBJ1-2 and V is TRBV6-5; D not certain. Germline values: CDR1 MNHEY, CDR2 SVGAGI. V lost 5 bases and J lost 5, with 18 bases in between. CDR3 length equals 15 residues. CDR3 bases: TGTGCCAGCAGTAGGTACAAGACCCTGCGGTATGGCTACACCTTC. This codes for CASSRYKTLRYGYTF.